A single sample is the source of the 24 T cell receptor beta chains below, sequenced in a study of regulatory T cells in long-lasting Graves disease. Time point specified: persistent/refractory GD, antithyroid drugs over 5 years with positive TRAb. PBMC-derived RNA was used for the TCR library. For TCR beta, libraries came from iRepertoire HTBI primers and Arm-PCR of CDR3 regions. MiXCR was run by TCRdb on the multiplex PCR reads, yielding one entry per CDR3 protein. Here the sample spans about 470,000 distinct CDR3 sequences, around 21% being singletons. The specimen comprised peripheral blood mononuclear cells (PBMCs), sampled when the disease was refractory, from a patient treated with antithyroid drugs. The receptors shown here come from a female donor with Graves disease.

This clonotype has ten or more counts. The rearrangement joins TRBV5-1 to TRBJ2-7; D possibly matches TRBD1 or TRBD2 (5 bases each). V was pared by 0 bases and J by 4 bases, with 17 bases between. CDR3 length: 16 residues. Germline assignment: CDR1 SGHRS and CDR2 YFSETQ. CDR3 amino acids: CASSLAPDSGLYEQYF. DNA of the CDR3: TGCGCCAGCAGCTTGGCGCCTGACAGCGGCCTTTACGAGCAGTACTTC.

This clonotype was observed many times. The rearrangement uses TRBV7-2 and TRBJ2-2; 7 bases fit TRBD2. The CDR3 totals 15 residues. CDR1 SGHTA and CDR2 FQGNSA come from the germline V gene. V shed 5 bases, J shed 8 bases, and the junction held 11 bases outside the gene matches. The CDR3 protein is CASSKGAGPQGELFF. Written as DNA, the CDR3 is TGTGCCAGCAGCAAGGGAGCGGGGCCCCAGGGGGAGCTGTTTTTT. Full variable domain (rest looked up from reference TRBV7-2 and TRBJ2-2): GAGVSQSPSNKVTEKGKDVELRCDPISGHTALYWYRQSLGQGLEFLIYFQGNSAPDKSGLPSDRFSAERTGGSVSTLTIQRTQQEDSAVYLCASSKGAGPQGELFFGEGSRLTVL.

Ten or more counts support this clonotype. The genes are TRBV28 and TRBJ2-7; TRBD1 agrees at 7 bases. The ends lost 4 bases at V and 0 bases at J; junction bases unmatched: 6. The CDR3 contains 15 residues. The V gene's germline CDR1 is MDHEN and CDR2 SYDVKM. The CDR3 coding sequence is TGTGCCAGCAGTTCAAGGACAGGTCGCTCCTACGAGCAGTACTTC. This sequence encodes CASSSRTGRSYEQYF. Based on the CDR3 plus reference TRBV28 and TRBJ2-7, the full variable domain is DVKVTQSSRYLVKRTGEKVFLECVQDMDHENMFWYRQDPGLGLRLIYFSYDVKMKEKGDIPEGYSVSREKKERFSLILESASTNQTSMYLCASSSRTGRSYEQYFGPGTRLTVT.

This clonotype was found a few times. The CDR3: CASSSDKGDPSALEQFF. For the CDR3, the DNA is TGTGCCAGCAGTTCGGACAAGGGGGACCCCTCCGCCCTCGAGCAGTTCTTC. The J gene is TRBJ2-1, the V gene TRBV28; perhaps TRBD1 as D (6 bases). CDR1 and CDR2 (germline): MDHEN, SYDVKM. The CDR3 is made up of 17 amino acids. Trimming stripped 4 bases from V and 10 bases from J, with 26 bases between.

This clonotype was found many times. V gene TRBV11-2 combines with J gene TRBJ2-4; possibly TRBD2 for D (6 bases). Trimming removed 5 bases at V and 0 bases at J, with 20 bases between. Germline V gene sequence: CDR1 SGHAT, CDR2 FQNNGV. The CDR3 runs to 18 residues. CDR3: CASSPGPGAGLAKNIQYF. In DNA, the CDR3 is TGTGCCAGCAGCCCCGGCCCCGGGGCGGGACTAGCCAAAAACATTCAGTACTTC. Full variable domain (remainder filled in from reference TRBV11-2 and TRBJ2-4): EAGVAQSPRYKIIEKRQSVAFWCNPISGHATLYWYQQILGQGPKLLIQFQNNGVVDDSQLPKDRFSAERLKGVDSTLKIQPAKLEDSAVYLCASSPGPGAGLAKNIQYFGAGTRLSVL.

This clonotype was seen more than once but under ten times. This chain connects TRBV20-1 to TRBJ2-2, with 10 positions matching TRBD2. The CDR3 totals 16 residues. V trimming: 2 bases; J trimming: 6 bases; junction bases outside the gene matches: 9. Germline V gene lookup returns CDR1 DFQATT and CDR2 SNEGSKA (reference sequence). The DNA of the CDR3 is TGCAGTGCTAGATGGCTAGCGGGAGATTTATCCGGGGAGCTGTTTTTT. As protein: CSARWLAGDLSGELFF.

This clonotype was detected a few times. V and J are TRBV7-2 and TRBJ2-4; weak D call: TRBD1 (6 bases). From germline, CDR1 is SGHTA and CDR2 FQGNSA. Trimming removed 5 bases at V and 2 bases at J, with 16 bases between. The CDR3 covers 16 residues. CDR3 coding DNA: TGTGCCAGCAGCCGAGTTGGGGGCGCGACCAAAAACATTCAGTACTTC. It specifies CASSRVGGATKNIQYF.

The gene calls are TRBV30 and TRBJ2-7; D tentatively fits TRBD1 or TRBD2 (5 bases each). V shed 5 bases and J shed 7 bases, with 18 bases lying between them. This CDR3 is built from 13 residues. Per germline, CDR1 GTSNPN and CDR2 SVGIG (reference sequence). In DNA form, the CDR3 reads TGTGCCTGGCTCCGGGACCGGTCAGAAGAGCAGTACTTC. This translates into CAWLRDRSEEQYF.

Ten or more counts support this clonotype. The chain recombines TRBV20-1 with TRBJ1-2; D is perhaps TRBD1 (5 bases). The CDR3 is made up of 11 amino acids. V lost 2 bases and J 4 bases, leaving 5 bases between the germline ends. The germline CDR1 and CDR2 sequences are DFQATT and SNEGSKA (reference sequence). Here the CDR3 DNA reads TGCAGTGCTAGACAGGGCTATGGCTACACCTTC. It is translated as CSARQGYGYTF.

This clonotype was counted only a few times. The chain employs TRBV28 and TRBJ1-3; TRBD1 matches at 7 bases. The germline gives CDR1 MDHEN, CDR2 SYDVKM. The CDR3 spans 16 residues. V lost 9 bases, J lost 4 bases, and 15 bases stayed unmatched. Here the CDR3 DNA reads TGTGCCAGTTCAGAATCGGACAGGCCATTCGGAAACACCATATATTTT. Its translation: CASSESDRPFGNTIYF.

In this sample, this clonotype turned up once. The genes are TRBV5-1 and TRBJ1-1, with D possibly being TRBD1 (5 bases). V was trimmed by 4 bases and J by 4 bases, leaving 17 bases between them. Germline-derived CDR1 and CDR2 are SGHRS and YFSETQ. The CDR3 has 15 residues. The CDR3 DNA reads TGCGCCAGCAGCCCGGAAGGGGCCTCTGGCACTGAAGCTTTCTTT. It encodes CASSPEGASGTEAFF.

This clonotype was recorded at least ten times. With a much larger clone just one base away, this may be a read error. The chain recombines TRBV11-3 with TRBJ2-2, with D uncertain. Trimming left V 3 bases short and J 3 bases short, with 5 bases between. Germline V gene data show CDR1 as SGHNT and CDR2 as YENEEA. The CDR3 length is 13 residues. The CDR3 sequence: CASSFTDTGELFF. For the CDR3, the DNA is TGTGCCAGCAGCTTTACGGACACCGGGGAGCTGTTTTTT. Full variable domain (outside the CDR3, taken from reference TRBV11-3 and TRBJ2-2): EAGVVQSPRYKIIEKKQPVAFWCNPISGHNTLYWYLQNLGQGPELLIRYENEEAVDDSQLPKDRFSAERLKGVDSTLKIQPAELGDSAVYLCASSFTDTGELFFGEGSRLTVL.

The rearrangement joins TRBV25-1 to TRBJ2-2; D not certain. Deletions cut 4 bases from V and 3 bases from J, with 9 bases between. The length of the CDR3 is 14 residues. In germline, CDR1 is MGHDK, CDR2 SYGVNS. The CDR3 DNA reads as TGTGCCAGCAGTGGGTTCAGTGACACCGGGGAGCTGTTTTTT. It is translated as CASSGFSDTGELFF.

In its sample, this clonotype was seen a few times. The genes are TRBV5-8 and TRBJ1-1, with D uncertain. This CDR3 is built from 10 residues. V dropped 2 bases and J dropped 8 bases, with 4 bases sitting between them. Germline lookup yields CDR1 SGHTS and CDR2 YDEGEE. CDR3 sequence (DNA): TGTGCCAGCAGCTTAAAAGAAGCTTTCTTT. Translation: CASSLKEAFF.

J is TRBJ2-7 and V is TRBV11-2; TRBD2 matches at 9 bases. This CDR3 region has 15 residues. Germline CDR1 reads SGHAT; CDR2 reads FQNNGV. The V segment lost 5 bases and the J segment 2 bases; nucleotides outside the gene matches: 7. This CDR3 is CASSVRLAEAYEQYF. The DNA of the CDR3 is TGTGCCAGCAGCGTTCGACTAGCGGAAGCCTACGAGCAGTACTTC.

In this sample, this clonotype turned up many times. The rearrangement uses TRBV7-3 and TRBJ2-7, with 10 bases aligning to TRBD1. The CDR3 is 14 amino acids. From germline, CDR1 is SGHTA and CDR2 FQGTGA. The V gene end was trimmed by 6 bases and the J gene end by 6 bases; junction bases not matched to a gene: 8. In DNA form, the CDR3 reads TGTGCCAGCAGTCTTGCGGGACAGGGGCGCGAGCAGTACTTC. Encoded protein: CASSLAGQGREQYF. The whole variable domain, remainder taken from reference TRBV7-3 and TRBJ2-7, is GAGVSQTPSNKVTEKGKYVELRCDPISGHTALYWYRQSLGQGPEFLIYFQGTGAADDSGLPNDRFFAVRPEGSVSTLKIQRTERGDSAVYLCASSLAGQGREQYFGPGTRLTVT.

Remarks on this clonotype: Being one base from a much bigger clone, this may be a read error. J is TRBJ1-5 and V is TRBV13; perhaps TRBD1 as D (5 bases). Germline CDR1 is PRHDT and CDR2 is FYEKMQ (reference sequence). CDR3 length: 16 residues. The CDR3: CASSLGQRQPNQSQHF. CDR3 bases: TGTGCCAGCAGCTTAGGCCAAAGACAGCCCAATCAGTCCCAGCATTTT.

The CDR3 nucleotides are TGCAGTGCTAGAGATGGGGCGGGAGGGTACGAGCAGTACTTC. Residues: CSARDGAGGYEQYF. The V and J genes are TRBV20-1 and TRBJ2-7; TRBD2 matches 9 bases. The trim removed 0 bases at V and 4 bases at J, leaving 4 bases unmatched. Germline lookup yields CDR1 DFQATT and CDR2 SNEGSKA (reference sequence). This CDR3 is built from 14 residues.

The rearrangement uses TRBV4-1 and TRBJ2-7, with 11 bases fitting TRBD2. J gave up 2 bases and V 1 base, and 13 bases lay outside the gene matches. Per germline, CDR1 MGHRA and CDR2 YSYEKL. The CDR3 length is 19 residues. The CDR3 DNA sequence: TGCGCCAGCAGCCAAGTGGGGGGACTAGCGGCCGGCGGAACCTACGAGCAGTACTTC. Encoded protein: CASSQVGGLAAGGTYEQYF.

A note on this clonotype: At one boundary the junction diverges from the germline segment, which might be a read error. CDR3 sequence reads: CASSPPGLAGPRGTQYF. Here the CDR3 DNA reads TGTGCTAGCAGCCCCCCAGGGCTAGCGGGGCCCCGAGGGACCCAGTACTTC. V usage is TRBV7-7 and J usage is TRBJ2-5; 9 bases match TRBD2. Germline lookup yields CDR1 SSHAT and CDR2 FNYEAQ (reference sequence). The CDR3 is 17 amino acids.

Many counts were recorded for this clonotype. J is TRBJ1-2 and V is TRBV28; D is undetermined. The germline V and J ends were trimmed by 5 bases and 8 bases, with 18 bases remaining between them. Germline values: CDR1 MDHEN, CDR2 SYDVKM. This CDR3 is built from 14 residues. CDR3 sequence: CASSQQAAAKGYTF. The CDR3 coding sequence is TGTGCCAGCAGTCAACAAGCGGCCGCGAAAGGCTACACCTTC.

This clonotype was found many times. V gene TRBV18 combines with J gene TRBJ1-1; D gene uncertain. The CDR3 loop spans 14 amino acids. V was clipped by 2 bases and J by 4 bases, with 11 bases between them. Germline-derived CDR1 and CDR2 are KGHSH and LQKENI. The CDR3 sequence is CASSPSWVTTEAFF. The CDR3 coding sequence is TGTGCCAGCTCACCAAGCTGGGTTACCACTGAAGCTTTCTTT.

This clonotype turned up a few times. The rearrangement links TRBV5-8 to TRBJ2-5, with 15 bases identical to TRBD2. Germline lookup yields CDR1 SGHTS and CDR2 YDEGEE. V dropped 4 bases and J dropped 6; count of bases not matched to a gene: 4. The CDR3 contains 15 residues. The CDR3 loop is CASSEGLAGGQTQYF. The CDR3 nucleotides read TGTGCCAGCAGCGAGGGACTAGCGGGAGGACAGACCCAGTACTTC.

The chain combines TRBV5-1 with TRBJ2-2, with TRBD1 matching 12 bases. Germline V gene lookup returns CDR1 SGHRS and CDR2 YFSETQ. J lost 4 bases, V lost 1 base, and 5 bases had no gene match. This CDR3 has 17 amino acids. CDR3: CASSLFSGQGATGELFF. CDR3 sequence (DNA): TGCGCCAGCAGCTTGTTTTCGGGACAGGGGGCCACCGGGGAGCTGTTTTTT.